Presented here are 13 T cell receptor beta chains from one specimen sequenced in a study of tumor and adjacent non-tumor tissue in lung cancer. RNA was extracted from bulk tissue without any cell sorting. The library came from three nested PCR rounds adapted from ARM-PCR protocols. TCRdb ran MiXCR on the multiplex PCR reads and lists one entry per CDR3 protein. The sample has more than 95,000 distinct CDR3 sequences; over 65% are singletons. Specimen: lung tumor tissue. The receptors shown here come from a man aged 25-45 years with non-small cell lung cancer.

On this clonotype itself: Possible read error: a much larger clone is one base away. The chain employs TRBV4-2 and TRBJ2-3, with unresolved D. Germline lookup yields CDR1 LGHNA and CDR2 YNFKEQ. The CDR3 is 16 amino acids. CDR3 in amino acids: CASNQEATLNTDTQYF. In nucleotides, the CDR3 is TGTGCCAGCAACCAAGAAGCGACTTTAAACACAGATACGCAGTATTTT.

The chain has TRBV4-1 and TRBJ2-5; 10 bases agree with TRBD2. J gave up 5 bases and V 0 bases, and 12 bases lay outside the gene matches. CDR3 length: 18 residues. Germline loops: CDR1 MGHRA, CDR2 YSYEKL. The CDR3 loop reads CASSQDVGLAGAAETQYF. DNA of the CDR3: TGCGCCAGCAGCCAAGATGTGGGGCTAGCGGGAGCTGCGGAGACCCAGTACTTC.

This sequence joins TRBV5-4 and TRBJ2-3; TRBD2 aligns across 12 bases. The length of the CDR3 is 17 residues. Looked up from germline, CDR1 is SGHNT and CDR2 is YYREEE (reference sequence). The V and J ends lost 0 bases and 4 bases, in that order; junction bases with no gene match: 6. The CDR3 loop is CASSLELAGGWPDTQYF. CDR3 DNA: TGTGCCAGCAGCTTGGAACTAGCGGGGGGCTGGCCAGATACGCAGTATTTT.

There are many counts of this clonotype. V and J are TRBV6-5 and TRBJ2-1; D possibly corresponds to TRBD2 (6 bases). This CDR3 has 15 amino acids. Trimming left V 6 bases short and J 4 bases short, with 16 bases between. The germline gives CDR1 MNHEY, CDR2 SVGAGI. The CDR3 DNA sequence: TGTGCCAGCAGGGCTCAGGACGGGACTTACAATGAGCAGTTCTTC. This gives the protein CASRAQDGTYNEQFF.

Regarding this clonotype: At one end the junction does not follow the germline gene, possibly because of a read error. The chain carries TRBV6-2 or TRBV6-3 and TRBJ1-2, with D possibly matching TRBD1 (5 bases). The CDR3 spans 12 residues. Germline CDR1 reads MNHEY; CDR2 reads SVGEGT. This CDR3 reads CASSQGVYGYIF. CDR3 DNA sequence: TGTGCCAGCAGCCAGGGAGTTTATGGCTACATCTTC.

A note on this clonotype: A read error is possible here, since a much larger clone lies one base away. The gene calls are TRBV20-1 and TRBJ2-5; D perhaps matches TRBD2 (8 bases). CDR3 size: 13 residues. From germline, CDR1 is DFQATT and CDR2 SNEGSKA (reference sequence). CDR3 residues: CNARIAGQETQYF. The CDR3 nucleotides are TGCAATGCGAGGATAGCGGGACAGGAGACCCAGTACTTC.

A note on this clonotype: The CDR3 does not close with the conserved phenylalanine or tryptophan, likely indicating a read error. The chain has TRBV20-1 and TRBJ2-7, with a weak D call TRBD1 (6 bases). Germline loops: CDR1 DFQATT, CDR2 SNEGSKA (reference sequence). This CDR3 has 14 residues. V was cut by 3 bases and J by 2 bases, with 14 bases left in between. CDR3 sequence reads: CSASNDRLTYEQYL. The CDR3 nucleotides read TGCAGTGCTAGTAACGACAGGTTGACCTACGAGCAGTACTTA.

V gene TRBV12-3 or TRBV12-4 combines with J gene TRBJ2-1; no clear D. This CDR3 is built from 13 residues. Trimming took 7 bases from V and 2 from J, leaving 9 bases between them. For the CDR3, the DNA is TGTGCCAGCAACCTGGGGACCTACAATGAGCAGTTCTTC. It specifies CASNLGTYNEQFF.

On this clonotype itself: Here the CDR3 omits its conserved ending phenylalanine or tryptophan, so a read error is the likely source. The rearrangement joins TRBV6-5 to TRBJ2-5; D gene uncertain. Germline V gene sequence: CDR1 MNHEY, CDR2 SVGAGI. The CDR3 consists of 11 residues. The CDR3 DNA follows: TGTGCTAGCAGCCTACAAGAGACCCAGTACTTA. Its protein product is CASSLQETQYL.

This chain connects TRBV11-2 to TRBJ2-2; maybe TRBD2 (5 bases). This CDR3 region has 13 residues. V was trimmed by 9 bases and J by 6 bases, leaving 14 bases between them. Germline lookup yields CDR1 SGHAT and CDR2 FQNNGV. The CDR3 sequence is CASCFMEAGELFF. The CDR3 DNA sequence: TGTGCCAGTTGTTTTATGGAGGCCGGGGAGCTGTTTTTT.

The J gene is TRBJ2-5, the V gene TRBV4-2; D is ambiguous. The germline V gene encodes CDR1 LGHNA and CDR2 YNFKEQ. With 7 bases removed from V and 5 bases from J, the gap between germline ends came to 11 bases. There are 12 residues in the CDR3. This CDR3 is CASTQMGETQYF. The CDR3, as DNA: TGTGCCAGCACGCAGATGGGTGAGACCCAGTACTTC.

This clonotype was counted a few times. This clone may be a read error of a much larger clone one base away. No conserved phenylalanine or tryptophan ends this CDR3, so it is likely a read error. This sequence joins TRBV6-2 or TRBV6-3 and TRBJ2-5; D is unclear. The V gene's germline CDR1 is MNHEY and CDR2 SVGEGT. Deletions cut 2 bases from V and 4 bases from J, with 5 bases between. This CDR3 is 12 amino acids long. CDR3: CASSYMGETQYL. The CDR3 region has the DNA TGTGCCAGCAGTTACATGGGAGAGACCCAGTACTTA.

As for this clonotype: A much larger clonotype is one base distant, so this may be a read error. The genes are TRBV7-2 and TRBJ2-1; no definite D call. The ends were cut back, 5 bases at V and 5 bases at J, with 10 bases in the middle. Germline V gene data show CDR1 as SGHTA and CDR2 as FQGNSA. The CDR3 length is 13 residues. Here the CDR3 reads CASSPVGDNEQFF. CDR3 in DNA: TGTGCCAGCAGCCCGGTGGGTGACAATGAGCAGTTCTTC. The full variable domain, with the rest looked up from reference TRBV7-2 and TRBJ2-1, is GAGVSQSPSNKVTEKGKDVELRCDPISGHTALYWYRQSLGQGLEFLIYFQGNSAPDKSGLPSDRFSAERTGGSVSTLTIQRTQQEDSAVYLCASSPVGDNEQFFGPGTRLTVL.